Below, 12 T cell receptor beta chains from the same sample are listed, as sequenced in a study of cytomegalovirus exposure and HLA in healthy donors. The PCR ran on 60 Vbeta and 13 Jbeta primers. Profiled with immunoSEQ multiplex PCR; TCRdb holds only in-frame clones, not every one. The repertoire holds roughly 200,000 clones, with approximately 9.5% as singletons. Sequencing was performed on PBMCs. These receptor sequences come from a woman aged 25 to 39 in good health and CMV-seropositive.

This clone occurred a few times. The chain links TRBV6-5 to TRBJ2-3, with 7 bases fitting TRBD2. The CDR3 is made up of 14 amino acids. Germline CDR1 reads MNHEY; CDR2 reads SVGAGI. V gave up 4 bases and J gave up 3 bases; unmatched junction bases: 4. The CDR3: CASSSLGGTDTQYF. CDR3 sequence (DNA): TGTGCCAGCAGTTCACTCGGGGGGACAGATACGCAGTATTTT.

The chain combines TRBV30 with TRBJ2-1; the match to TRBD2 covers 15 bases. This CDR3 is 14 amino acids long. Germline CDR1 is GTSNPN and CDR2 is SVGIG (reference sequence). V trimming: 3 bases; J trimming: 11 bases; junction bases outside the gene matches: 5. In DNA form, the CDR3 reads TGTGCCTGGAGGGGACTAGCGGGAGGTGCCAAGCAGTTCTTC. Translating gives CAWRGLAGGAKQFF.

The gene calls are TRBV7-2 and TRBJ2-3, with D possibly TRBD2 on 5 matching bases. The CDR3 has 16 residues. The V end was cut by 1 base, the J end by 3 bases, with 14 bases between. CDR1 SGHTA and CDR2 FQGNSA come from the germline V gene. CDR3 protein: CASSLEKVWRTDTQYF. The CDR3 nucleotides are TGTGCCAGCAGCTTAGAGAAGGTGTGGAGGACAGATACGCAGTATTTT. Full variable domain (remainder filled in from reference TRBV7-2 and TRBJ2-3): GAGVSQSPSNKVTEKGKDVELRCDPISGHTALYWYRQSLGQGLEFLIYFQGNSAPDKSGLPSDRFSAERTGGSVSTLTIQRTQQEDSAVYLCASSLEKVWRTDTQYFGPGTRLTVL.

V is TRBV2 and J is TRBJ2-2, with D possibly TRBD2 on 5 matching bases. V gave up 7 bases and J gave up 5 bases, with 11 bases separating them. Per the germline V gene, CDR1 is SNHLY and CDR2 is FYNNEI. The CDR3 consists of 13 residues. CDR3 sequence: CASNILVTGELFF. The CDR3 DNA sequence: TGTGCCAGCAATATACTAGTAACCGGGGAGCTGTTTTTT.

This clone was detected a few times. The rearrangement joins TRBV27 to TRBJ1-1; D not certain. This CDR3 has 12 residues. Germline V CDR1 and CDR2: MNHEY, SMNVEV (reference sequence). Trimming took 5 bases from V and 4 from J, leaving 8 bases between them. This CDR3 is CASSGGPTEAFF. The CDR3 nucleotides are TGTGCCAGCAGTGGCGGCCCCACTGAAGCTTTCTTT.

The chain joins TRBV19 to TRBJ2-7, with TRBD2 matching 8 bases. CDR1 is LNHDA, CDR2 SQIVND, per germline (reference sequence). CDR3 length equals 15 residues. V dropped 4 bases and J dropped 3; count of bases not matched to a gene: 8. The CDR3 DNA is TGTGCCAGTAGTACCATCCCGGGACTAGTCTACGAGCAGTACTTC. It translates to CASSTIPGLVYEQYF.

In regard to this clone: This sample includes further DNA sequences coding for the same CDR3. V is TRBV4-1 and J is TRBJ1-2; D not certain. Trimming cost V 0 bases and J 1 base, with 18 bases left between them. The length of the CDR3 is 18 residues. Germline values: CDR1 MGHRA, CDR2 YSYEKL. The CDR3 spells CASSQDEEGRPINYGYTF. The DNA for the CDR3 is TGCGCCAGCAGCCAAGATGAGGAGGGTCGACCAATTAACTATGGCTACACCTTC.

The gene calls are TRBV19 and TRBJ2-7; D may be TRBD2 (6 bases). The germline CDR1 and CDR2 sequences are LNHDA and SQIVND (reference sequence). The CDR3 is 14 residues long. V shed 0 bases and J shed 3 bases, with 9 bases lying between them. The CDR3 protein is CASSIEPRDYEQYF. The CDR3, as DNA: TGTGCCAGTAGTATAGAACCGCGGGACTACGAGCAGTACTTC.

V usage is TRBV7-9 and J usage is TRBJ1-3; 9 nucleotides line up with TRBD1. CDR3 length: 15 residues. The junction had 6 bases not matched to a gene; V was cut back by 5 bases and J by 4 bases. CDR1 is SEHNR, CDR2 FQNEAQ, per germline (reference sequence). CDR3 region: CASSLQGARGNTIYF. CDR3 nucleotides: TGTGCCAGCAGCCTACAGGGGGCGCGAGGAAACACCATATATTTT.

This clone was counted only a few times. The conserved phenylalanine or tryptophan is not found at the CDR3 terminus, so this likely reflects a read error. The DNA is left out, because the CDR3 cannot be placed on it with certainty; the CDR3 is given as TCRdb lists it. This chain links TRBV30 with TRBJ1-4. Germline-derived CDR1 and CDR2 are GTSNPN and SVGIG (reference sequence). The CDR3 is 15 residues long, ends included. Here the CDR3 reads CAWSSSRGGNEKMFL.

The chain recombines TRBV18 with TRBJ2-7; D possibly corresponds to TRBD2 (6 bases). Germline V lookup: CDR1 KGHSH, CDR2 LQKENI. CDR3 length: 16 amino acids. The V gene lost 6 bases and the J gene lost 0 bases, with 18 bases spanning the gap. The CDR3 region has the DNA TGTGCCAGCTCTGAGTACGGGGGTCCAAACTCCTACGAGCAGTACTTC. It is translated as CASSEYGGPNSYEQYF.

V and J are TRBV7-9 and TRBJ2-5, with 7 bases lining up with TRBD2. The J call may not be correct, given that the DNA end is closer to TRBJ2-7. This CDR3 is built from 14 residues. From germline, CDR1 is SEHNR and CDR2 FQNEAQ (reference sequence). The chain's CDR3 is CASSPPAGLSEQYF. The CDR3 nucleotides read TGTGCCAGCAGCCCCCCCGCGGGACTAAGCGAGCAGTACTTC.